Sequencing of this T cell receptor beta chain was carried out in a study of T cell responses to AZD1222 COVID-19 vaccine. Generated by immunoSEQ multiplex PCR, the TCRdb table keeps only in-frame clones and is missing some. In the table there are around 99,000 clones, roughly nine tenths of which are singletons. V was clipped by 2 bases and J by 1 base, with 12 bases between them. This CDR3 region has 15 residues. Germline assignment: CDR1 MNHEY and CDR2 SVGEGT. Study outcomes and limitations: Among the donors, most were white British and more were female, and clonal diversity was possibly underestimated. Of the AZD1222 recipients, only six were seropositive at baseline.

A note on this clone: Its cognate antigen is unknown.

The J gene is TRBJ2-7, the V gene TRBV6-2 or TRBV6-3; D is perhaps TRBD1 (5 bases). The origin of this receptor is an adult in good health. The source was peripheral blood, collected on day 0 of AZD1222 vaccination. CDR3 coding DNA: TGTGCCAGCAGTTACCCGACAGTGGGGTCCTACGAGCAGTACTTC. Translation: CASSYPTVGSYEQYF.